This T cell receptor beta chain stems from a study of early T cells in non-severe SARS-CoV-2 infection. Overall study: Bulk RNA taken from unsorted whole blood was sequenced, leaving chains unpaired. Study-level results: Matching results from VDJdb favored anti-spike CD8 responses, leaving private and CD4 specificities undetected.

TCRdb fed the 5' RACE reads into MiXCR, producing one record per CDR3 protein. The table lists 85,000 to 100,000 distinct CDR3 sequences, roughly 11% of them singletons, with around 4.7% in the top ten. This clonotype was counted at least ten times. Its specificity is not known. Sequences were derived from whole blood, sampled at baseline. The TCR originated in an adult who was a healthcare worker with PCR-confirmed SARS-CoV-2 infection or an uninfected control (not recorded which).

The CDR3 DNA reads TGTGCCAGCAGCCACCCATCCGGGGGGTTGTCCGGTGAGCAGTTCTTC. Its translation is CASSHPSGGLSGEQFF. The chain carries TRBV4-2 and TRBJ2-1, with 7 bases matching TRBD2. Losses at the gene ends were 3 bases for V and 9 bases for J; bases not matched to a gene: 14. Germline V lookup: CDR1 LGHNA, CDR2 YNFKEQ. CDR3 length: 16 residues.